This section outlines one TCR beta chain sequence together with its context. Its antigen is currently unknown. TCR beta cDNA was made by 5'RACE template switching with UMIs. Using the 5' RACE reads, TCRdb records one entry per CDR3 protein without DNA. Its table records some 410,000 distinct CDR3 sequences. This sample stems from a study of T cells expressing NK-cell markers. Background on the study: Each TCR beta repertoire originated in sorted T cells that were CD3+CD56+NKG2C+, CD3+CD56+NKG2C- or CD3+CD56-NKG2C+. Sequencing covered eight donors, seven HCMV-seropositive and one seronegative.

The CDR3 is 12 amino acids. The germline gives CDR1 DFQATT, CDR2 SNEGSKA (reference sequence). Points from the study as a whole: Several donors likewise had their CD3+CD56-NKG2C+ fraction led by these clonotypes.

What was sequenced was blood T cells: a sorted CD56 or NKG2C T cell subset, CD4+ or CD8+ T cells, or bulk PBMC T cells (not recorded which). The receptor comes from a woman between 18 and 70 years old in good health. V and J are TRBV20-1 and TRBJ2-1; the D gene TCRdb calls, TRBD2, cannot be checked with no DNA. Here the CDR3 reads CSASGTINEQFF.